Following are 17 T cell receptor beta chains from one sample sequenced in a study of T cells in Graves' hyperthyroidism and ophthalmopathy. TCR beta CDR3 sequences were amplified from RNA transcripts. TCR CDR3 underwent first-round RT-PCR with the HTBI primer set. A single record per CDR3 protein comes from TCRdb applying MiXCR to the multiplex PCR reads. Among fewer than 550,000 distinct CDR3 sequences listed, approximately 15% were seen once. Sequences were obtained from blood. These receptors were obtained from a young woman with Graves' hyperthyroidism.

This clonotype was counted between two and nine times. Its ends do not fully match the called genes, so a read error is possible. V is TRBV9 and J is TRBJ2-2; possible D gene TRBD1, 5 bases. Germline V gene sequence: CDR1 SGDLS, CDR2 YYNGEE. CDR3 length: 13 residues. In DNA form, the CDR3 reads TGTGCCAGCAGCGACAGGAACGCCGGGGAGCTGTTTTTT. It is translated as CASSDRNAGELFF.

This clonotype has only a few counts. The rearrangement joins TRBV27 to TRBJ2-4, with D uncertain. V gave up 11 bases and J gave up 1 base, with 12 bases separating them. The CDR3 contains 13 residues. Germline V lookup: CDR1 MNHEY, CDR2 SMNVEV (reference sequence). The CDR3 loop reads CASVGNAKNIQYF. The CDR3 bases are TGTGCCTCCGTAGGGAATGCCAAAAACATTCAGTACTTC.

The CDR3 DNA reads TGTGCCACCTTGGGCCCTCCCGGCACAGATACGCAGTATTTT. Encoded protein: CATLGPPGTDTQYF. The V gene is TRBV6-5, the J gene TRBJ2-3; no firm D call. The CDR3 sequence is 14 residues long. Between the trimmed V and J ends, which lost 10 bases and 1 base, there was a span of 15 bases. Per germline, CDR1 MNHEY and CDR2 SVGAGI.

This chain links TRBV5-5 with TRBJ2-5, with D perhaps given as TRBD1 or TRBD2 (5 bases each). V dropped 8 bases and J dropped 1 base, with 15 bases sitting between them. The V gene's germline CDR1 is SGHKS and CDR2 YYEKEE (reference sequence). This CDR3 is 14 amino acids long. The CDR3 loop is CASLTGAFQETQYF. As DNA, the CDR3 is TGTGCCAGTTTAACCGGGGCCTTCCAAGAGACCCAGTACTTC.

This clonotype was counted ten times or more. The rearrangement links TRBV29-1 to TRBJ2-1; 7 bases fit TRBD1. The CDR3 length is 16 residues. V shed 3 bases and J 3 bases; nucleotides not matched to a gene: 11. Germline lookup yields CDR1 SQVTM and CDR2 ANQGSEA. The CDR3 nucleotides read TGCAGCGTTGATCGGGACAGCCCCATATACTACAATGAGCAGTTCTTC. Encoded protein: CSVDRDSPIYYNEQFF.

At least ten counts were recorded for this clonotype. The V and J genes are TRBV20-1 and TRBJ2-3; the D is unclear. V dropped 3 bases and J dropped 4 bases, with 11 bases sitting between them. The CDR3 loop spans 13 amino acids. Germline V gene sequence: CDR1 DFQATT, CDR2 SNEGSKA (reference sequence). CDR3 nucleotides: TGCAGTGCTAGGTCGACCGGACCAGATACGCAGTATTTT. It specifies CSARSTGPDTQYF.

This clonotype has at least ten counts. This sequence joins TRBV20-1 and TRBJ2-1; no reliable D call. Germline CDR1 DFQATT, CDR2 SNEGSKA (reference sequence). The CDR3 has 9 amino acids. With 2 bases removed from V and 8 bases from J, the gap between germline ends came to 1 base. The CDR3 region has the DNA TGCAGTGCTAGATATGAGCAGTTCTTC. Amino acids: CSARYEQFF.

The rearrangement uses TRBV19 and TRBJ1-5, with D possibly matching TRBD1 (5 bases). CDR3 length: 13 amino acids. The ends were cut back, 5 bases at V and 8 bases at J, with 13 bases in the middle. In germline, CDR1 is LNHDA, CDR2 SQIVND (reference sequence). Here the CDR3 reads CASSLARGKPQHF. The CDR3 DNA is TGTGCCAGTAGTCTCGCAAGGGGCAAGCCCCAGCATTTT.

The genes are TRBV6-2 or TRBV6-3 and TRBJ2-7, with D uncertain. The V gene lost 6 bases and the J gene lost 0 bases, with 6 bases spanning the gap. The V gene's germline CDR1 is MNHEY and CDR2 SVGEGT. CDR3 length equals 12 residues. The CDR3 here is CASRGASYEQYF. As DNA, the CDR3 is TGTGCCAGCAGGGGTGCCTCCTACGAGCAGTACTTC.

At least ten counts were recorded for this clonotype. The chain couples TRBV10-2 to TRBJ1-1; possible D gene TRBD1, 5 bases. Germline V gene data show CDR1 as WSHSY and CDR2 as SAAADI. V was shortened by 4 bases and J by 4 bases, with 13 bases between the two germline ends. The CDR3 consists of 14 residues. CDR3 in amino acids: CASSGGGGSTEAFF. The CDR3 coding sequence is TGCGCCAGCAGTGGGGGGGGAGGAAGCACTGAAGCTTTCTTT.

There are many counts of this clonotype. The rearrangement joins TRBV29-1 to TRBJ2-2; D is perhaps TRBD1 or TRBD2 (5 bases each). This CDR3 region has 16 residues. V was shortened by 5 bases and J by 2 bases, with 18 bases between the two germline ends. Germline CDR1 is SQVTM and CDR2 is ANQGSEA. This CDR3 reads CSVLKGGTLNTGELFF. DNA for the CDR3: TGCAGCGTTTTGAAGGGTGGGACCCTAAACACCGGGGAGCTGTTTTTT.

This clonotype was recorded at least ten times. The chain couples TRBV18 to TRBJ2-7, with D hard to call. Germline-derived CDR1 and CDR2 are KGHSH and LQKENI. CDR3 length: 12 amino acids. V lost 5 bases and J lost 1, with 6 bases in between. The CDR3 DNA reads TGTGCCAGCTCAGCAAATTCCTACGAGCAGTACTTC. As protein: CASSANSYEQYF.

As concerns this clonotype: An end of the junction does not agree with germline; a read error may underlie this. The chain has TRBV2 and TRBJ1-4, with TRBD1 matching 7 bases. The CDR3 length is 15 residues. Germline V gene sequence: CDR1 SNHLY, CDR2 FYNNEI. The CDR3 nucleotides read TGTGCCAGCAGTGAAATTGGCAGGGGGGAGGAAACACTGTTTTTT. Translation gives CASSEIGRGEETLFF.

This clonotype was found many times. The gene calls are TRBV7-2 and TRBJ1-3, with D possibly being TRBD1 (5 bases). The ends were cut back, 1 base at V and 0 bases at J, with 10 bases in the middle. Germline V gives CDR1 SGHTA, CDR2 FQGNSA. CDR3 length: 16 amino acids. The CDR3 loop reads CASSLGGAISGNTIYF. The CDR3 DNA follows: TGTGCCAGCAGCTTAGGAGGGGCAATCTCTGGAAACACCATATATTTT.

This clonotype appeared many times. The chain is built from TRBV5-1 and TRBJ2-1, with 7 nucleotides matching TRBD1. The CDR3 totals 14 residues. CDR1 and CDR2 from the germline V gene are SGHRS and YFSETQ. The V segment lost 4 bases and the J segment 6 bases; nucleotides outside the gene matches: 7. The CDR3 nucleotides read TGCGCCAGCAGCGGAGGACAGGTAGGCAATGAGCAGTTCTTC. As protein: CASSGGQVGNEQFF.

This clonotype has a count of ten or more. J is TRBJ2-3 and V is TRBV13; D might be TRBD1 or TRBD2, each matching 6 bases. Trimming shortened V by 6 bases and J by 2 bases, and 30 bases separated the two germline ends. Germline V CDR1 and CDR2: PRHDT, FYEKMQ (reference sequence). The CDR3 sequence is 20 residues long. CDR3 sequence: CASSWLQGRQEGTHTDTQYF. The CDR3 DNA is TGTGCCAGCAGTTGGCTACAGGGCCGACAAGAGGGGACTCACACAGATACGCAGTATTTT.

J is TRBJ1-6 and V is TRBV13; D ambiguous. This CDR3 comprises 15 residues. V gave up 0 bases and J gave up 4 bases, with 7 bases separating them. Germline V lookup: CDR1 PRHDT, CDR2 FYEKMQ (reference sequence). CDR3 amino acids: CASSLGQKYNSPLHF. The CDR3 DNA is TGTGCCAGCAGCTTAGGCCAGAAGTATAATTCACCCCTCCACTTT.